The 20 T cell receptor beta chains listed next were all sequenced from one sample in a study of shared T cell receptors in the human thymus. Sequencing used immunoSEQ multiplex PCR; TCRdb keeps in-frame clones, though not all of them. The table shows almost 550,000 clones, with roughly 74% occurring only once. The sample also formed part of further work on human thymus T cells.

Sequenced sample: thymocytes. The source is a boy less than two years old with a congenital heart defect.

The V and J genes are TRBV7-9 and TRBJ2-7, with D tentatively TRBD1 (6 bases). Looked up from germline, CDR1 is SEHNR and CDR2 is FQNEAQ (reference sequence). This CDR3 has 14 amino acids. Between the trimmed V and J ends, which lost 6 bases and 5 bases, there was a span of 17 bases. The chain's CDR3 is CASRPNRESHEQYF. The CDR3 DNA sequence: TGTGCCAGCAGGCCAAACAGGGAATCCCACGAGCAGTACTTC.

V and J are TRBV19 and TRBJ1-5; D is perhaps TRBD1 (6 bases). Germline V gives CDR1 LNHDA, CDR2 SQIVND (reference sequence). The CDR3 is 15 amino acids. The V and J ends lost 1 base and 5 bases respectively, with 12 bases between them. The CDR3: CASSIAGAGDQPQHF. The DNA for the CDR3 is TGTGCCAGTAGTATAGCAGGGGCAGGGGATCAGCCCCAGCATTTT.

A few counts support this clone. The chain carries TRBV2 and TRBJ2-5; 9 positions match TRBD2. The CDR3 covers 16 residues. Germline V gives CDR1 SNHLY, CDR2 FYNNEI. The V and J ends lost 3 bases and 4 bases, in that order; junction bases with no gene match: 9. The CDR3 nucleotides are TGTGCCAGCAGTGACCTTCCTAGCGGGACGCGAGAGACCCAGTACTTC. This gives the protein CASSDLPSGTRETQYF.

The genes are TRBV11-3 and TRBJ2-3; D is perhaps TRBD2 (5 bases). The ends were cut back, 1 base at V and 2 bases at J, with 7 bases in the middle. This CDR3 contains 14 residues. Germline V gene data show CDR1 as SGHNT and CDR2 as YENEEA. The CDR3 sequence: CASSLAGFTDTQYF. The CDR3 bases are TGTGCCAGCAGCTTAGCGGGATTCACAGATACGCAGTATTTT. The full variable domain, its missing parts supplied by reference TRBV11-3 and TRBJ2-3, is EAGVVQSPRYKIIEKKQPVAFWCNPISGHNTLYWYLQNLGQGPELLIRYENEEAVDDSQLPKDRFSAERLKGVDSTLKIQPAELGDSAVYLCASSLAGFTDTQYFGPGTRLTVL.

The J gene is TRBJ1-2, the V gene TRBV10-3; 9 nucleotides match TRBD1. Losses at the gene ends were 6 bases for V and 4 bases for J; bases not matched to a gene: 6. Germline V gene lookup returns CDR1 ENHRY and CDR2 SYGVKD. The CDR3 extends over 14 amino acids. The chain's CDR3 is CAISVLDRGYGYTF. The CDR3 DNA sequence: TGTGCCATCAGCGTATTGGACAGGGGCTATGGCTACACCTTC.

The chain employs TRBV9 and TRBJ2-1; 8 nucleotides match TRBD2. J was trimmed by 7 bases and V by 2 bases; bases with no gene match: 8. Germline V CDR1 and CDR2: SGDLS, YYNGEE. CDR3 length: 15 residues. Here the CDR3 reads CASSVEAGAGNEQFF. The CDR3 nucleotides read TGTGCCAGCAGCGTTGAAGCGGGAGCTGGGAATGAGCAGTTCTTC.

The rearrangement joins TRBV27 to TRBJ2-7; TRBD2 matches at 11 bases. Germline CDR1 reads MNHEY; CDR2 reads SMNVEV (reference sequence). CDR3 length: 17 residues. V shed 5 bases and J 2 bases; nucleotides not matched to a gene: 11. In DNA, the CDR3 is TGTGCCAGCAGTCGAATCCCCGGGACTAGCGGACCCTACGAGCAGTACTTC. Its translation: CASSRIPGTSGPYEQYF.

This clone occurred a few times. The V and J genes are TRBV14 and TRBJ1-3; tentative D call: TRBD1 (5 bases). In germline, CDR1 is SGHDN, CDR2 FVKESK. The CDR3 length is 14 residues. The V end was cut by 5 bases, the J end by 1 base, with 9 bases between. CDR3 DNA: TGTGCCAGCAGCAAGAACAGGTCTGGAAACACCATATATTTT. Translated: CASSKNRSGNTIYF.

The rearrangement links TRBV5-1 to TRBJ2-7, with 11 bases fitting TRBD1. The CDR3 has 16 amino acids. V shed 0 bases, J shed 2 bases, and the junction held 4 bases outside the gene matches. CDR1 and CDR2 (germline): SGHRS, YFSETQ. In nucleotides, the CDR3 is TGCGCCAGCAGCTTGGACGGGGACAGGGGGGCCTACGAGCAGTACTTC. Encoded protein: CASSLDGDRGAYEQYF.

This chain connects TRBV5-6 to TRBJ2-7; 10 positions agree with TRBD2. J lost 2 bases, V lost 4 bases, and 6 bases had no gene match. Germline V gene lookup returns CDR1 SGHDT and CDR2 YYEEEE. CDR3 length equals 15 residues. CDR3 in DNA: TGTGCCAGCAGCGTCCTAGCGGGAGAGACCTACGAGCAGTACTTC. Encoded protein: CASSVLAGETYEQYF. Drawing the rest from reference TRBV5-6 and TRBJ2-7, the complete variable domain is DAGVTQSPTHLIKTRGQQVTLRCSPKSGHDTVSWYQQALGQGPQFIFQYYEEEERQRGNFPDRFSGHQFPNYSSELNVNALLLGDSALYLCASSVLAGETYEQYFGPGTRLTVT.

J is TRBJ2-1 and V is TRBV10-3; 7 positions agree with TRBD2. This CDR3 is built from 13 residues. After removal of 8 bases from V and 5 bases from J, the junction contained 6 bases not matched to a gene. Germline V gene sequence: CDR1 ENHRY, CDR2 SYGVKD. CDR3: CAILASGNNEQFF. CDR3 in DNA: TGTGCCATCTTAGCTAGCGGTAACAATGAGCAGTTCTTC.

This chain connects TRBV5-4 to TRBJ2-1, with 9 bases lining up with TRBD2. There are 14 residues in the CDR3. Trimming cost V 5 bases and J 4 bases; bases outside gene matches: 4. Per the germline V gene, CDR1 is SGHNT and CDR2 is YYREEE (reference sequence). The CDR3 DNA reads TGTGCCAGCAGTCGTCTAGCGGGGTACAATGAGCAGTTCTTC. This encodes CASSRLAGYNEQFF. The full variable domain, completed using reference TRBV5-4 and TRBJ2-1, is ETGVTQSPTHLIKTRGQQVTLRCSSQSGHNTVSWYQQALGQGPQFIFQYYREEENGRGNFPPRFSGLQFPNYSSELNVNALELDDSALYLCASSRLAGYNEQFFGPGTRLTVL.

The rearrangement uses TRBV5-1 and TRBJ2-7; 8 bases align to TRBD1. The length of the CDR3 is 14 residues. The trim removed 4 bases at V and 10 bases at J, leaving 13 bases unmatched. Per the germline V gene, CDR1 is SGHRS and CDR2 is YFSETQ. The CDR3 is CASSGRDRITRQYF. The DNA of the CDR3 is TGCGCCAGCAGCGGACGGGACAGGATTACGAGACAGTACTTC.

This CDR3 reads CASSPGQVAYNEQFF. DNA for the CDR3: TGTGCCAGCAGTCCCGGACAGGTTGCCTACAATGAGCAGTTCTTC. The chain carries TRBV28 and TRBJ2-1; 7 bases line up with TRBD1. Trimming took 5 bases from V and 2 from J; bases not matched to a gene: 6. The CDR3 is made up of 15 amino acids. Germline V gene sequence: CDR1 MDHEN, CDR2 SYDVKM.

This clone was counted between two and nine times. This chain uses TRBV18 with TRBJ2-1, with 10 bases lining up with TRBD2. CDR3 length equals 19 residues. Germline CDR1 and CDR2: KGHSH and LQKENI. V gave up 5 bases and J gave up 7 bases; unmatched junction bases: 20. Here the CDR3 reads CASSALRGVLAGVGNEQFF. The CDR3 DNA reads as TGTGCCAGCTCAGCCCTTAGAGGCGTCCTAGCGGGAGTGGGTAATGAGCAGTTCTTC.

J is TRBJ1-5 and V is TRBV2; TRBD1 matches at 10 bases. The CDR3 runs to 17 residues. V gave up 5 bases and J gave up 5 bases; unmatched junction bases: 12. Looked up from germline, CDR1 is SNHLY and CDR2 is FYNNEI. CDR3 nucleotide sequence: TGTGCCAGCAGTTTACTTCCGGGACAGGGGAGTTATCAGCCCCAGCATTTT. The encoded protein is CASSLLPGQGSYQPQHF.

The rearrangement joins TRBV11-2 to TRBJ2-7; 7 nucleotides agree with TRBD1. With 0 bases clipped from V and 3 bases from J, the junction kept 5 bases outside the gene matches. CDR1 SGHAT and CDR2 FQNNGV come from the germline V gene. The CDR3 loop spans 15 amino acids. For the CDR3, the DNA is TGTGCCAGCAGCTTAGATCCGGGGACAGTCTACGAGCAGTACTTC. This gives the protein CASSLDPGTVYEQYF.

The chain has TRBV5-1 and TRBJ2-1; possibly TRBD2 for D (5 bases). This CDR3 is 18 amino acids long. Germline lookup yields CDR1 SGHRS and CDR2 YFSETQ. Trimming took 4 bases from V and 2 from J, leaving 22 bases between them. CDR3 coding DNA: TGCGCCAGCAGCCTGGGTGGCAGGTGGGAGTCTCCCTACAATGAGCAGTTCTTC. It specifies CASSLGGRWESPYNEQFF.

This clone has just one count. The genes are TRBV2 and TRBJ2-7, with D possibly TRBD2 on 5 matching bases. The CDR3 consists of 14 residues. V was shortened by 4 bases and J by 5 bases, with 15 bases between the two germline ends. Germline V gene lookup returns CDR1 SNHLY and CDR2 FYNNEI. The CDR3 DNA follows: TGTGCCAGCAGTGGCGACTACCGGAGGAACGAGCAGTACTTC. Translated, it gives CASSGDYRRNEQYF.

V and J are TRBV6-5 and TRBJ2-1, with a weak D call TRBD2 (5 bases). CDR1 and CDR2 from the germline V gene are MNHEY and SVGAGI. V was trimmed by 7 bases and J by 6 bases, leaving 10 bases between them. CDR3 size: 12 residues. The CDR3 sequence: CASTDYANEQFF. The CDR3 nucleotides read TGTGCCAGCACCGACTACGCCAATGAGCAGTTCTTC.